This T cell receptor beta chain came from a study of blood T cell repertoires in COVID-19. As for the study in general: Samples came from the United States, Italy and Spain, spanning acute and convalescent COVID-19.

Sequencing used immunoSEQ multiplex PCR; TCRdb keeps in-frame clones, though not all of them. The sample yields approximately 200,000 clones, less than 95% seen once. Trimming took 7 bases from V and 3 from J; bases not matched to a gene: 5. The CDR3 spans 15 residues. The germline V gene encodes CDR1 MNHEY and CDR2 SMNVEV (reference sequence). V is TRBV27 and J is TRBJ2-1, with 11 bases matching TRBD1. The specimen sequenced was peripheral blood. The sequence came from a man in his thirties or forties with COVID-19, enrolled during active disease. The CDR3: CASKSGTGGYNEQFF. CDR3 sequence (DNA): TGTGCCAGCAAGTCCGGGACAGGGGGCTACAATGAGCAGTTCTTC.